The 20 T cell receptor beta chains reported below all come from one sample, sequenced in a study of blood T cell repertoires in COVID-19 (dated by TCRdb to the early 2020s). The receptor library was made with the immunoSEQ multiplex PCR assay. TCRdb mirrors the immuneACCESS table, restricted to in-frame sequences. Some clones are absent from its copies; in checked studies, under half trace to an unresolved V gene, and the reason for the others is unknown. Recorded for this sample are about 270,000 clones; roughly 85% of them occurred a single time. The biggest ten clones account for about 9.3% of the sample. Sequences were obtained from PBMCs or T cells enriched from blood (not recorded which). These receptors all come from a woman between 45 and 65 years old with acute COVID-19.

The chain carries TRBV7-2 and TRBJ2-5; no clear D gene. Trimming pared 1 base from V and 5 bases from J, leaving 11 bases between. Germline CDR1 is SGHTA and CDR2 is FQGNSA. The length of the CDR3 is 14 residues. Here the CDR3 DNA reads TGTGCCAGCAGCTTAGTGGGCCTCCTGGAGACCCAGTACTTC. Protein sequence: CASSLVGLLETQYF.

A word on this clone: Additional DNA sequences in this sample encode the identical CDR3. For the CDR3, the DNA is TGTGCCAGCAGCTTAGGCCAGGGGGCTTTCAATCAGCCCCAGCATTTT. As protein: CASSLGQGAFNQPQHF. J is TRBJ1-5 and V is TRBV7-9; 8 nucleotides align to TRBD1. CDR1 is SEHNR and CDR2 is FQNEAQ in the germline V gene (reference sequence). The CDR3 covers 16 residues. The junction had 5 bases not matched to a gene; V was cut back by 1 base and J by 3 bases. Combining the CDR3 with reference TRBV7-9 and TRBJ1-5 gives the whole variable domain DTGVSQNPRHKITKRGQNVTFRCDPISEHNRLYWYRQTLGQGPEFLTYFQNEAQLEKSRLLSDRFSAERPKGSFSTLEIQRTEQGDSAMYLCASSLGQGAFNQPQHFGDGTRLSIL.

V gene TRBV19 combines with J gene TRBJ1-2, with 9 bases matching TRBD1. The CDR3 runs to 14 residues. With 4 bases clipped from V and 4 bases from J, the junction kept 4 bases outside the gene matches. Germline CDR1 reads LNHDA; CDR2 reads SQIVND (reference sequence). The CDR3 nucleotides are TGTGCCAGTAGTAGGACAGGGGACGGCTATGGCTACACCTTC. Protein product: CASSRTGDGYGYTF.

On this clone itself: The identical CDR3 is also encoded by other nucleotide sequences in the sample. The V gene is TRBV7-9, the J gene TRBJ1-5; the D gene is possibly TRBD1 (5 bases). The CDR3 runs to 14 residues. V was pared by 1 base and J by 1 base, with 5 bases between. Germline lookup yields CDR1 SEHNR and CDR2 FQNEAQ (reference sequence). The CDR3 DNA is TGTGCCAGCAGCTTAGGACAGAGCAATCAGCCCCAGCATTTT. Its protein is CASSLGQSNQPQHF.

This chain uses TRBV19 with TRBJ1-1; D call uncertain. The germline V and J ends were trimmed by 6 bases and 1 base, with 15 bases remaining between them. The CDR3 spans 15 residues. Germline assignment: CDR1 LNHDA and CDR2 SQIVND (reference sequence). DNA of the CDR3: TGTGCCAGTAGCCCCCCCGAGGCCCCGAACACTGAAGCTTTCTTT. Translated: CASSPPEAPNTEAFF.

The sample holds a few counts of this clone. The chain recombines TRBV19 with TRBJ2-6; D is perhaps TRBD1 (5 bases). Trimming took off 4 bases at V and 5 bases at J, with 15 bases between the two ends. The CDR3 is 16 amino acids. CDR1 LNHDA and CDR2 SQIVND come from the germline V gene (reference sequence). The DNA for the CDR3 is TGTGCCAGTAGTAGCTACACAGGTACCTGGGCCAACGTCCTGACTTTC. It codes for CASSSYTGTWANVLTF.

The gene calls are TRBV3-1 (or the pseudogene TRBV3-2) and TRBJ2-5; 12 bases agree with TRBD2. The CDR3 loop spans 15 amino acids. V lost 4 bases, J lost 5 bases, and 5 bases stayed unmatched. Germline loops: CDR1 LGHDT, CDR2 YNNKEL (reference sequence). Here the CDR3 DNA reads TGTGCCAGCAGCCCGCTAGCGGGGGGGCCCGAGACCCAGTACTTC. Translated, it gives CASSPLAGGPETQYF.

This chain links TRBV18 with TRBJ1-5; 9 bases agree with TRBD1. CDR1 is KGHSH, CDR2 LQKENI, per germline. V was pared by 2 bases and J by 2 bases, with 7 bases of the junction left unmatched. The CDR3 covers 17 residues. In DNA, the CDR3 is TGTGCCAGCTCACCAGGACAGGGGATTAGTGGCAATCAGCCCCAGCATTTT. This gives the protein CASSPGQGISGNQPQHF.

The V call is TRBV27, the J call TRBJ1-2; D is undetermined. V was shortened by 5 bases and J by 2 bases, with 9 bases between the two germline ends. This CDR3 region has 13 residues. The germline V gene has CDR1 MNHEY and CDR2 SMNVEV (reference sequence). CDR3 in DNA: TGTGCCAGCAGTCACGACACAAACTATGGCTACACCTTC. Its translation: CASSHDTNYGYTF.

This clone was observed a single time. This chain uses TRBV29-1 with TRBJ2-7; 9 bases fit TRBD1. Losses at the gene ends were 6 bases for V and 10 bases for J; bases not matched to a gene: 10. From germline, CDR1 is SQVTM and CDR2 ANQGSEA. There are 12 residues in the CDR3. CDR3 sequence: CSVTGTGIIQYF. CDR3 DNA: TGCAGCGTGACCGGGACAGGGATAATTCAGTACTTC.

The V gene is TRBV7-3, the J gene TRBJ2-2; 8 bases are shared with TRBD2. V trimming: 5 bases; J trimming: 0 bases; junction bases outside the gene matches: 2. Germline V lookup: CDR1 SGHTA, CDR2 FQGTGA. This CDR3 has 15 amino acids. The CDR3 spells CASSIAGTNTGELFF. The CDR3, as DNA: TGTGCCAGCAGCATAGCGGGGACGAACACCGGGGAGCTGTTTTTT.

The chain joins TRBV11-2 to TRBJ2-1, with 8 bases that match TRBD2. The CDR3 loop spans 15 amino acids. Germline-derived CDR1 and CDR2 are SGHAT and FQNNGV. Trimming at V came to 7 bases and at J to 5 bases, leaving 10 bases not matched to a gene. CDR3 loop: CASKRNAGGDNEQFF. Here the CDR3 DNA reads TGTGCCAGCAAAAGGAACGCGGGGGGTGACAATGAGCAGTTCTTC.

The chain is built from TRBV18 and TRBJ1-1; TRBD1 matches 8 bases. The junction had 8 bases not matched to a gene; V was cut back by 4 bases and J by 1 base. Germline lookup yields CDR1 KGHSH and CDR2 LQKENI. CDR3 length equals 16 residues. The CDR3 region has the DNA TGTGCCAGCTCACGCGGGACAGGTCGGGGGAACACTGAAGCTTTCTTT. Translation gives CASSRGTGRGNTEAFF.

With respect to this clone: The germline gene is not matched at one end of the junction; a read error may be the cause. The J gene is TRBJ2-3, the V gene TRBV7-7; 9 bases match TRBD2. Looked up from germline, CDR1 is SSHAT and CDR2 is FNYEAQ (reference sequence). The CDR3 has 15 amino acids. The CDR3 here is CASSSGTSLADTQYF. The CDR3 nucleotides are TGTGCTAGCAGCTCCGGGACTAGCCTGGCAGATACGCAGTATTTT.

This clone was picked up a small number of times. This chain joins TRBV11-3 and TRBJ2-3, with TRBD2 identical over 13 bases. The germline V gene has CDR1 SGHNT and CDR2 YENEEA. CDR3 length equals 19 residues. Trimming cost V 2 bases and J 0 bases; bases outside gene matches: 8. The CDR3 bases are TGTGCCAGCAGCTTACGTCGGACTAGCGGGGGCTCTAGCACAGATACGCAGTATTTT. It is translated as CASSLRRTSGGSSTDTQYF.

V and J are TRBV18 and TRBJ2-7, with D possibly TRBD1 on 7 matching bases. Trimming pared 0 bases from V and 7 bases from J, leaving 13 bases between. The CDR3 length is 14 residues. The germline gives CDR1 KGHSH, CDR2 LQKENI. The CDR3 DNA sequence: TGTGCCAGCTCACCACCGTCGACAGGGAGGGAGCAGTACTTC. Protein sequence: CASSPPSTGREQYF.

The chain couples TRBV15 to TRBJ1-3; perhaps TRBD1 as D (5 bases). V lost 0 bases to trimming and J lost 1 base, with 7 bases between them. CDR3 length: 15 amino acids. Germline V gives CDR1 LNHNV, CDR2 YYDKDF (reference sequence). The CDR3 nucleotides read TGTGCCACCAGCAGAGATCCAGGGTCTGGAAACACCATATATTTT. This sequence encodes CATSRDPGSGNTIYF.

The gene calls are TRBV9 and TRBJ1-6, with 9 nucleotides matching TRBD1. This CDR3 has 16 amino acids. The J segment lost 7 bases and the V segment lost 4 bases, leaving 9 bases of the junction unmatched. Germline-derived CDR1 and CDR2 are SGDLS and YYNGEE. This chain's CDR3 is CASSSQGAPGNSPLHF. The CDR3 DNA sequence: TGTGCCAGCAGCTCACAGGGGGCGCCCGGGAATTCACCCCTCCACTTT.

The chain carries TRBV29-1 and TRBJ2-7, with D possibly matching TRBD2 (6 bases). The germline gives CDR1 SQVTM, CDR2 ANQGSEA. V lost 1 base, J lost 2 bases, and 9 bases lay in between. The CDR3 loop spans 13 amino acids. Written as DNA, the CDR3 is TGCAGCGTTGAAGGGGCGGGAACCTACGAGCAGTACTTC. Translation: CSVEGAGTYEQYF.

This chain connects TRBV6-1 to TRBJ1-2; tentatively, D is TRBD1 (5 bases). Trimming removed 0 bases at V and 4 bases at J, with 15 bases between. CDR1 is MNHNS and CDR2 is SASEGT in the germline V gene. The CDR3 has 16 amino acids. Here the CDR3 reads CASSEAGVAPSYGYTF. In DNA, the CDR3 is TGTGCCAGCAGTGAAGCAGGGGTAGCCCCTTCCTATGGCTACACCTTC.